This is a list of T cell receptor beta chains from one sample in a study of cytomegalovirus exposure and HLA in healthy donors. Measured with immunoSEQ multiplex PCR; TCRdb has only the in-frame clones, and not every one. Among fewer than 85,000 clones listed, about three quarters were seen once. The sequenced sample consisted of PBMCs. The receptors were gathered from a woman in her thirties or forties in good health and CMV-seropositive. The CDR3 runs from the conserved cysteine through the conserved F or W. A D gene is named only where the DNA matches it firmly. The size entry is marked missing in some rows and otherwise reads once, few, many or a size class.

cdr3_aa: CASSRLHQETQYF
cdr3_nt: TGTGCCAGCAGCCGACTTCACCAAGAGACCCAGTACTTC
v_call: TRBV7-3
d_call: -
j_call: TRBJ2-5
clone_size: -

cdr3_aa: CASSPPVGGVGKAFF
cdr3_nt: TGCGCCAGCAGCCCCCCGGTAGGGGGCGTTGGTAAAGCTTTCTTT
v_call: TRBV5-1
d_call: TRBD1
j_call: TRBJ1-1
clone_size: -

cdr3_aa: CASSRQLNSPLHF
cdr3_nt: TGTGCCAGCAGCCGACAGCTTAATTCACCCCTCCACTTT
v_call: TRBV27
d_call: -
j_call: TRBJ1-6
clone_size: -

cdr3_aa: CAWSVRRQETQYF
cdr3_nt: TGTGCCTGGAGTGTACGGAGGCAAGAGACCCAGTACTTC
v_call: TRBV30
d_call: -
j_call: TRBJ2-5
clone_size: -

cdr3_aa: CASEYSRGYGYTF
cdr3_nt: TGTGCCAGCGAATATTCTCGCGGGTACGGCTACACCTTC
v_call: TRBV6-5
d_call: -
j_call: TRBJ1-2
clone_size: -

cdr3_aa: CASSWYVRDSEGGYTF
cdr3_nt: TGTGCCAGCAGCTGGTATGTCCGGGACTCCGAAGGGGGCTACACCTTC
v_call: TRBV5-6
d_call: -
j_call: TRBJ1-2
clone_size: -

cdr3_aa: CASSGLAGVETQYF
cdr3_nt: TGTGCCAGCAGTGGGCTAGCGGGAGTAGAGACCCAGTACTTC
v_call: TRBV6-1
d_call: TRBD2
j_call: TRBJ2-5
clone_size: -

cdr3_aa: CASGRSGTSGDTQYF
cdr3_nt: TGCGCCAGCGGGAGGAGCGGGACTTCGGGGGATACGCAGTATTTT
v_call: TRBV5-1
d_call: TRBD2
j_call: TRBJ2-3
clone_size: -

cdr3_aa: CASSDFLGDYNSPLHF
cdr3_nt: TGTGCCAGCAGTGATTTTCTAGGAGACTATAATTCACCCCTCCACTTT
v_call: TRBV6-1
d_call: -
j_call: TRBJ1-6
clone_size: once

cdr3_aa: CASSQGQGQMNQPQHF
cdr3_nt: TGCGCCAGCAGCCAAGGTCAGGGGCAGATGAATCAGCCCCAGCATTTT
v_call: TRBV4-1
d_call: -
j_call: TRBJ1-5
clone_size: few

cdr3_aa: CASSDRDTDTQYF
cdr3_nt: TGTGCCAGTAGCGACAGGGACACAGATACGCAGTATTTT
v_call: TRBV19
d_call: TRBD1
j_call: TRBJ2-3
clone_size: once

cdr3_aa: CASSADLSSYNEQFF
cdr3_nt: TGTGCCAGCAGTGCCGATTTGAGCTCCTACAATGAGCAGTTCTTC
v_call: TRBV2
d_call: -
j_call: TRBJ2-1
clone_size: -

cdr3_aa: CARSEGGASLGYTF
cdr3_nt: TGTGCCCGGTCAGAGGGGGGGGCATCCCTTGGCTACACCTTC
v_call: TRBV30
d_call: -
j_call: TRBJ1-2
clone_size: once

cdr3_aa: CAWSGLAGRGEQFF
cdr3_nt: TGTGCCTGGAGTGGCCTAGCGGGAAGGGGTGAGCAGTTCTTC
v_call: TRBV30
d_call: TRBD2
j_call: TRBJ2-1
clone_size: -

cdr3_aa: CASSNLGVGTEAFF
cdr3_nt: TGTGCCAGCAGCAACCTAGGGGTGGGAACTGAAGCTTTCTTT
v_call: TRBV27
d_call: -
j_call: TRBJ1-1
clone_size: -

cdr3_aa: CASSLGSVSTYEQYF
cdr3_nt: TGTGCCAGCAGCTTAGGAAGCGTTAGTACCTACGAGCAGTACTTC
v_call: TRBV11-2
d_call: -
j_call: TRBJ2-7
clone_size: -

cdr3_aa: CASLGAIWDTKSSGNTIYF
cdr3_nt: TGTGCCAGCCTCGGGGCTATTTGGGACACCAAAAGCTCTGGAAACACCATATATTTT
v_call: TRBV19
d_call: -
j_call: TRBJ1-3
clone_size: -

cdr3_aa: CASSWQGDTEAFF
cdr3_nt: TGTGCCAGCAGCTGGCAGGGGGACACTGAAGCTTTCTTT
v_call: TRBV5-4
d_call: TRBD1
j_call: TRBJ1-1
clone_size: few